The 30 T cell receptor beta chains below come from one sample, sequenced in a study of shared clonotypes between healthy human individuals. Produced via immunoSEQ multiplex PCR; TCRdb's table is partial and in-frame only. The sample gives 2 million to 2.5 million clones, approximately 90% of which show up once; 0.37% is in the top ten. Sequenced: naive CD4+ T cells from PBMCs. As to subset: CD45RA+ positively selected. The source of these receptors is a man younger than 30 in good health. Some clones in this sample may be carry-over from other donors' samples.

The gene calls are TRBV25-1 and TRBJ2-1; unclear D gene. The CDR3 sequence is 14 residues long. CDR1 is MGHDK and CDR2 is SYGVNS in the germline V gene. Trimming took off 8 bases at V and 2 bases at J, with 13 bases between the two ends. The CDR3 protein is CASGEAATYNEQFF. Here the CDR3 DNA reads TGTGCCAGCGGAGAGGCTGCCACCTACAATGAGCAGTTCTTC.

The chain links TRBV5-1 to TRBJ2-2; D is perhaps TRBD1 or TRBD2 (5 bases each). V was pared by 4 bases and J by 0 bases, with 10 bases between. CDR3 size: 15 residues. Germline CDR1 is SGHRS and CDR2 is YFSETQ. CDR3 region: CASSGGGTNTGELFF. In DNA, the CDR3 is TGCGCCAGCAGCGGGGGTGGAACGAACACCGGGGAGCTGTTTTTT.

J is TRBJ2-4 and V is TRBV18; 7 bases line up with TRBD1. Germline V lookup: CDR1 KGHSH, CDR2 LQKENI. CDR3 length equals 20 residues. V trimming: 5 bases; J trimming: 4 bases; junction bases outside the gene matches: 23. CDR3 nucleotide sequence: TGTGCCAGCTCAACCCAACCCGGGACAGACACCACCTACCAGAAAAACATTCAGTACTTC. As protein: CASSTQPGTDTTYQKNIQYF.

DNA for the CDR3: TGCGCCAGCAGCTCTAGAATCTTAACCGGCGAGGGGGAGCAGTACTTC. This codes for CASSSRILTGEGEQYF. The V gene is TRBV5-1, the J gene TRBJ2-7; the D call may be TRBD1 or TRBD2 (5 bases each). Per germline, CDR1 SGHRS and CDR2 YFSETQ. This CDR3 spans 16 amino acids. With 3 bases removed from V and 7 bases from J, the gap between germline ends came to 23 bases.

In the case of this clone: Other DNA sequences in this sample translate to the same CDR3. The chain joins TRBV28 to TRBJ1-5, with no clear D. Germline V gene sequence: CDR1 MDHEN, CDR2 SYDVKM. The CDR3 is 14 residues long. Trimming shortened V by 2 bases and J by 2 bases, and 7 bases separated the two germline ends. The CDR3 here is CASSLSQGNQPQHF. CDR3 DNA sequence: TGTGCCAGCAGTTTAAGTCAGGGCAATCAGCCCCAGCATTTT. The variable domain in full, completed from reference TRBV28 and TRBJ1-5, reads DVKVTQSSRYLVKRTGEKVFLECVQDMDHENMFWYRQDPGLGLRLIYFSYDVKMKEKGDIPEGYSVSREKKERFSLILESASTNQTSMYLCASSLSQGNQPQHFGDGTRLSIL.

A single count supports this clone. The same CDR3 arises from other DNA sequences in this sample as well. This rearrangement joins TRBV18 to TRBJ1-2; no firm D call. V shed 3 bases and J shed 3 bases, with 5 bases lying between them. The CDR3 has 12 residues. Looked up from germline, CDR1 is KGHSH and CDR2 is LQKENI. This CDR3 is CASSPGDYGYTF. The CDR3 DNA reads as TGTGCCAGCTCACCCGGGGACTATGGCTACACCTTC.

The chain has TRBV7-9 and TRBJ1-1; weak D call: TRBD1 (6 bases). Deletions cut 1 base from V and 3 bases from J, with 12 bases between. The CDR3 is made up of 15 amino acids. CDR1 is SEHNR, CDR2 FQNEAQ, per germline (reference sequence). CDR3 nucleotide sequence: TGTGCCAGCAGCTTAGGTCAGAGGGGGGACACTGAAGCTTTCTTT. Translating it yields CASSLGQRGDTEAFF.

The V call is TRBV19, the J call TRBJ1-2; D is perhaps TRBD1 (5 bases). CDR1 LNHDA and CDR2 SQIVND come from the germline V gene (reference sequence). This CDR3 is 14 amino acids long. The V end lost 7 bases, the J end lost 4 bases, and 16 bases lay between the germline ends. The CDR3 protein is CASKGGENSYGYTF. CDR3 DNA sequence: TGTGCCAGTAAGGGAGGGGAAAACTCCTATGGCTACACCTTC.

The chain links TRBV27 to TRBJ2-7; 8 bases are a match to TRBD2. The CDR3 covers 15 residues. Germline loops: CDR1 MNHEY, CDR2 SMNVEV (reference sequence). V was clipped by 4 bases and J by 5 bases; unmatched bases: 10. CDR3 protein: CASSSPRTSPDEQYF. The CDR3 nucleotides are TGTGCCAGCAGTTCTCCACGGACTAGCCCCGACGAGCAGTACTTC.

The chain joins TRBV7-2 to TRBJ2-7; 7 nucleotides align to TRBD1. V dropped 1 base and J dropped 4; count of bases not matched to a gene: 4. Germline loops: CDR1 SGHTA, CDR2 FQGNSA. This CDR3 is built from 14 residues. The CDR3 DNA reads as TGTGCCAGCAGCTTAGGTGCCAGGGGGTACGAGCAGTACTTC. As protein: CASSLGARGYEQYF.

The chain combines TRBV5-4 with TRBJ2-1; the match to TRBD2 covers 11 bases. Germline CDR1 and CDR2: SGHNT and YYREEE (reference sequence). The V and J ends lost 7 bases and 3 bases, in that order; junction bases with no gene match: 9. The CDR3 extends over 16 amino acids. The CDR3 DNA is TGTGCCAGCGGTCCCCCCGGGACTAGCGGCTACAATGAGCAGTTCTTC. It translates to CASGPPGTSGYNEQFF.

The chain has TRBV28 and TRBJ2-5; a weak D match, TRBD2 (5 bases). The V end lost 5 bases, the J end lost 5 bases, and 12 bases lay between the germline ends. From germline, CDR1 is MDHEN and CDR2 SYDVKM. The CDR3 contains 13 residues. CDR3 region: CASSTRGGETQYF. The CDR3, as DNA: TGTGCCAGCAGTACCCGAGGCGGGGAGACCCAGTACTTC.

This chain links TRBV28 with TRBJ1-1, with D unresolved. From germline, CDR1 is MDHEN and CDR2 SYDVKM. The V gene lost 8 bases and the J gene lost 7 bases, with 14 bases spanning the gap. The length of the CDR3 is 12 residues. The CDR3, as DNA: TGTGCCAGCTCTAAGGCGCGGCGTGAAGCTTTCTTT. This encodes CASSKARREAFF.

V usage is TRBV6-6 and J usage is TRBJ2-7, with no clear D. The ends were cut back, 7 bases at V and 1 base at J, with 11 bases in the middle. Germline V gene data show CDR1 as MNHNY and CDR2 as SVGAGI (reference sequence). The CDR3 is made up of 13 amino acids. Here the CDR3 DNA reads TGTGCCAGCACCCTCCCAGGATCCTACGAGCAGTACTTC. Residues: CASTLPGSYEQYF.

The V and J genes are TRBV10-3 and TRBJ2-5; D is ambiguous. V shed 6 bases and J shed 2 bases, with 4 bases lying between them. Germline lookup yields CDR1 ENHRY and CDR2 SYGVKD. The CDR3 totals 11 residues. Here the CDR3 reads CAIRQQETQYF. The CDR3 DNA follows: TGTGCCATCAGGCAGCAAGAGACCCAGTACTTC.

The chain links TRBV30 to TRBJ1-5; D is unresolved. The germline V and J ends were trimmed by 7 bases and 6 bases, with 16 bases remaining between them. Germline values: CDR1 GTSNPN, CDR2 SVGIG (reference sequence). CDR3 size: 13 residues. DNA of the CDR3: TGTGCCTTCCGAGCCGGGGTTGGTCAGCCCCAGCATTTT. It yields the protein CAFRAGVGQPQHF.

V gene TRBV6-6 combines with J gene TRBJ1-2; possibly TRBD1 for D (5 bases). V gave up 6 bases and J gave up 1 base, with 9 bases separating them. This CDR3 comprises 13 residues. CDR1 MNHNY and CDR2 SVGAGI come from the germline V gene (reference sequence). CDR3 DNA: TGTGCCAGCAGGACAGATCTTAACTATGGCTACACCTTC. Encoded protein: CASRTDLNYGYTF.

The chain joins TRBV5-1 to TRBJ2-2; 9 bases are a match to TRBD2. Trimming took 4 bases from V and 1 from J; bases not matched to a gene: 5. Germline values: CDR1 SGHRS, CDR2 YFSETQ. This CDR3 contains 16 residues. CDR3 nucleotide sequence: TGCGCCAGCAGCCCCCTGACTAGCGGGAACACCGGGGAGCTGTTTTTT. As protein: CASSPLTSGNTGELFF.

The CDR3 protein is CASRRGNTGELFF. CDR3 nucleotides: TGTGCCAGCAGGAGGGGGAACACCGGGGAGCTGTTTTTT. The rearrangement joins TRBV7-7 to TRBJ2-2, with D tentatively TRBD1 or TRBD2 (5 bases each). This CDR3 has 13 residues. Trimming stripped 6 bases from V and 1 base from J, with 6 bases between. Germline V lookup: CDR1 SSHAT, CDR2 FNYEAQ (reference sequence).

The rearrangement links TRBV5-1 to TRBJ1-1; unclear D gene. Between the trimmed V and J ends, which lost 2 bases and 5 bases, there was a span of 10 bases. The germline V gene has CDR1 SGHRS and CDR2 YFSETQ. The CDR3 is 13 amino acids. CDR3 protein: CASSFKVDTEAFF. The DNA of the CDR3 is TGCGCCAGCAGCTTTAAGGTGGATACTGAAGCTTTCTTT.

This chain joins TRBV6-5 and TRBJ1-2; 9 bases are a match to TRBD1. The CDR3 is 16 residues long. Germline loops: CDR1 MNHEY, CDR2 SVGAGI. The trim removed 0 bases at V and 5 bases at J, leaving 7 bases unmatched. The CDR3 region is CASSYSKVTGGYGYTF. Written as DNA, the CDR3 is TGTGCCAGCAGTTACTCGAAGGTGACAGGGGGTTATGGCTACACCTTC.

This CDR3 reads CSAGQGAPLRELFF. The DNA for the CDR3 is TGCAGCGCTGGACAGGGGGCTCCTCTGCGGGAGCTGTTTTTT. This chain uses TRBV29-1 with TRBJ2-2, with 11 bases that match TRBD1. V lost 7 bases to trimming and J lost 9 bases; unmatched junction nucleotides: 10. CDR3 length: 14 amino acids. Germline V CDR1 and CDR2: SQVTM, ANQGSEA.

On this clone: At one end the junction does not follow the germline gene, possibly because of a read error. The CDR3 sequence: CASSSRPQSPLF. For the CDR3, the DNA is TGTGCCAGCAGCTCCCGACCACAATCCCCCCTCTTC. V gene TRBV7-2 combines with J gene TRBJ2-1; no definite D call. Germline V gene data show CDR1 as SGHTA and CDR2 as FQGNSA. The CDR3 has 12 residues.

The chain recombines TRBV5-1 with TRBJ2-5; 9 bases are shared with TRBD1. J lost 2 bases, V lost 4 bases, and 9 bases had no gene match. Germline CDR1 and CDR2: SGHRS and YFSETQ. The CDR3 consists of 16 residues. CDR3 residues: CASSLFRTGEQETQYF. In nucleotides, the CDR3 is TGCGCCAGCAGCCTATTCCGGACAGGGGAGCAAGAGACCCAGTACTTC.

The V call is TRBV29-1, the J call TRBJ1-2; 8 bases are shared with TRBD1. Losses at the gene ends were 5 bases for V and 5 bases for J; bases not matched to a gene: 7. CDR1 is SQVTM and CDR2 is ANQGSEA in the germline V gene. This CDR3 region has 13 residues. The CDR3 protein is CSVWTGLGYGYTF. The CDR3 region has the DNA TGCAGCGTTTGGACAGGGTTAGGGTATGGCTACACCTTC.

CDR3 protein: CASITAGSFYEQYF. Here the CDR3 DNA reads TGTGCCAGCATTACGGCAGGGTCTTTCTACGAGCAGTACTTC. The V call is TRBV28, the J call TRBJ2-7; D is possibly TRBD1 (5 bases). This CDR3 is 14 amino acids long. V lost 7 bases and J lost 3, with 16 bases in between. The germline V gene encodes CDR1 MDHEN and CDR2 SYDVKM.

V is TRBV4-3 and J is TRBJ2-2; D call uncertain. The germline V gene has CDR1 LGHNA and CDR2 YSLEER. V gave up 2 bases and J gave up 0 bases, with 13 bases separating them. CDR3 length: 17 residues. The CDR3 DNA reads TGCGCCAGCAGCCAACTCATAAGTGGTTCGAACACCGGGGAGCTGTTTTTT. This sequence encodes CASSQLISGSNTGELFF.

This clone was seen a single time. The chain employs TRBV28 and TRBJ1-1; D unclear. Trimming shortened V by 3 bases and J by 5 bases, and 10 bases separated the two germline ends. This CDR3 is 13 amino acids long. CDR1 and CDR2 (germline): MDHEN, SYDVKM. The CDR3 sequence: CASSFSLSTEAFF. The CDR3 DNA reads as TGTGCCAGCAGTTTCTCACTCTCGACTGAAGCTTTCTTT. Using reference TRBV28 and TRBJ1-1 for the parts outside the CDR3, the full variable domain is DVKVTQSSRYLVKRTGEKVFLECVQDMDHENMFWYRQDPGLGLRLIYFSYDVKMKEKGDIPEGYSVSREKKERFSLILESASTNQTSMYLCASSFSLSTEAFFGQGTRLTVV.

CDR3 sequence reads: CASSYRDVASYEQYF. The DNA of the CDR3 is TGTGCCAGCAGCTATCGGGACGTCGCCTCCTACGAGCAGTACTTC. The chain couples TRBV6-5 to TRBJ2-7; D is tentatively TRBD1 or TRBD2 (5 bases each). V shed 6 bases and J shed 0 bases, with 15 bases lying between them. The CDR3 covers 15 residues. Germline CDR1 is MNHEY and CDR2 is SVGAGI.

This chain uses TRBV5-6 with TRBJ2-5; the match to TRBD1 covers 8 bases. Germline V gene lookup returns CDR1 SGHDT and CDR2 YYEEEE. After removal of 3 bases from V and 5 bases from J, the junction contained 9 bases not matched to a gene. There are 15 residues in the CDR3. CDR3 residues: CASSSGQGAGETQYF. In nucleotides, the CDR3 is TGTGCCAGCAGCTCCGGGCAGGGGGCGGGTGAGACCCAGTACTTC.